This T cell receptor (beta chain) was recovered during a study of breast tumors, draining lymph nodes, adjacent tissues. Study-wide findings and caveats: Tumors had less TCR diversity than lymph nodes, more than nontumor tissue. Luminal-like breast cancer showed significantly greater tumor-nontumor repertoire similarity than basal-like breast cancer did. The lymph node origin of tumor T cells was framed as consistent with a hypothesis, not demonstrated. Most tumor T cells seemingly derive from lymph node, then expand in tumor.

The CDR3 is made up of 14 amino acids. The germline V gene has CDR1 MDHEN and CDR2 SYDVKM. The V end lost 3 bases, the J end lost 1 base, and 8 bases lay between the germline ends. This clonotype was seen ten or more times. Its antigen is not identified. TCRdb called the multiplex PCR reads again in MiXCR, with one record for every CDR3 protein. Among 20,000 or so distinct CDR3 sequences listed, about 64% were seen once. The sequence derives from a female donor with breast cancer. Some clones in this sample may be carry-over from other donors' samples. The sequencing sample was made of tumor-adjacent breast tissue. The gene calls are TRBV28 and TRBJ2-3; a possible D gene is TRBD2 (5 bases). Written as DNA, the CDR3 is TGTGCCAGCAGTTTTCTAGCTGGCACAGATACGCAGTATTTT. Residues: CASSFLAGTDTQYF.